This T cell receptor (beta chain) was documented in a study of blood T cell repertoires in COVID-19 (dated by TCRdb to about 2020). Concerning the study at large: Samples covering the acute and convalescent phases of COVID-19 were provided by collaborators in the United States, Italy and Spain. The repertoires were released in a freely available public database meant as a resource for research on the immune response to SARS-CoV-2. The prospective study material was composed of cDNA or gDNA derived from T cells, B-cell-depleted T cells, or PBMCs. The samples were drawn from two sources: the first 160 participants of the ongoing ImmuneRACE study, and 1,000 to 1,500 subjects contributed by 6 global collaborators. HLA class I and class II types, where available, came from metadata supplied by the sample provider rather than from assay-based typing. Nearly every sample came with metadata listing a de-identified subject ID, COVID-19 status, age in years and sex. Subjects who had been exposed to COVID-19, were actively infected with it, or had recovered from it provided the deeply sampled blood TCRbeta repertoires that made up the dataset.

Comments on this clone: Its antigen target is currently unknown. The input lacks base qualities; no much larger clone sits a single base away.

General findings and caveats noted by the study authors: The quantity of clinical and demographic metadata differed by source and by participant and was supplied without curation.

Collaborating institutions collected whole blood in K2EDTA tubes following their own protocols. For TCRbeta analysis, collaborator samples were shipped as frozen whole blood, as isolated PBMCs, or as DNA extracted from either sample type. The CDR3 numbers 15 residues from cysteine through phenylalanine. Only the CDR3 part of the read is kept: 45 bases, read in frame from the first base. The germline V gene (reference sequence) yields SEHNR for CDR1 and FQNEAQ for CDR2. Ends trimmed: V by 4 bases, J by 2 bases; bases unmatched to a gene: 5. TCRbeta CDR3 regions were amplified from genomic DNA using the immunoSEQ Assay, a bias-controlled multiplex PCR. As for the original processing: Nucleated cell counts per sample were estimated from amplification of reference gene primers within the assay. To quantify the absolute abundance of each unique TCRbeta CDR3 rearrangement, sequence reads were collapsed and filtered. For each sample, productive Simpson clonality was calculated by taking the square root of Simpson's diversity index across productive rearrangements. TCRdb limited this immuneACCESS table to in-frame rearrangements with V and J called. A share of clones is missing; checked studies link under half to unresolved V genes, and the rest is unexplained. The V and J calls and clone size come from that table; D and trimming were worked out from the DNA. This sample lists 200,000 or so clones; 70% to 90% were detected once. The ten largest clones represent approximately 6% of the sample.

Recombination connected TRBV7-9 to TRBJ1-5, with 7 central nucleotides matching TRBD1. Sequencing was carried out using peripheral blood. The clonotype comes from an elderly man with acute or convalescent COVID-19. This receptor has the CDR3 CASSYAGTGNQPQHF. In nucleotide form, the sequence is TGTGCCAGCAGCTATGCCGGGACAGGCAATCAGCCCCAGCATTTT.